This T cell receptor (beta chain) was identified in a study of blood T cell repertoires in COVID-19. Authors' data handling: Amplification of reference gene primers was used by the study to estimate nucleated cell counts. TCRdb's copy holds only in-frame clones and misses some; the assay was immunoSEQ multiplex PCR. The D gene and trimming were derived from the DNA, and the V and J assignments and clone size from that table. Of about 230,000 clones in the sample, approximately 82% are singletons; the top ten hold just over 2.5%. This clone was seen a handful of times. V was pared by 4 bases and J by 8 bases, with 3 bases of the junction left unmatched. This CDR3 is built from 13 residues. Germline V gives CDR1 SGHNT, CDR2 YYREEE (reference sequence).

The chain recombines TRBV5-4 with TRBJ1-6; 7 nucleotides match TRBD1. The sequenced sample consisted of peripheral blood. The sequence was collected from a woman in her 70s with active or convalescent COVID-19. CDR3 sequence (DNA): TGTGCCAGCAGCCCGGACAGGCATTCACCCCTCCACTTT. Protein: CASSPDRHSPLHF.